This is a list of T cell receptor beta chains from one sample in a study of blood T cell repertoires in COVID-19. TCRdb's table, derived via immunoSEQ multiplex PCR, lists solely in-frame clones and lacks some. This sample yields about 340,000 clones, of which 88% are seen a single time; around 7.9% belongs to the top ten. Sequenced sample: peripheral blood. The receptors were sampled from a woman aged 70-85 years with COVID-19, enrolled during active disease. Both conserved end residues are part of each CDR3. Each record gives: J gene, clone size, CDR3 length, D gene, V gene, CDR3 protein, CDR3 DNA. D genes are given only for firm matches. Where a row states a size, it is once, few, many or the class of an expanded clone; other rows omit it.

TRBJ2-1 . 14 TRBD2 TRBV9 CASSPGGGGSEQFF TGTGCCAGCTCCCCGGGGGGGGGCGGAAGTGAGCAGTTCTTC
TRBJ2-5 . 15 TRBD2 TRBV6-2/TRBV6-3 CASSYFGGGAETQYF TGTGCCAGCAGTTACTTTGGCGGGGGGGCCGAGACCCAGTACTTC
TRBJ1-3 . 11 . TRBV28 CASTPGNTIYF TGTGCCAGCACCCCAGGAAACACCATATATTTT
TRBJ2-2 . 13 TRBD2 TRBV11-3 CASRGGNTGELFF TGTGCCTCCCGGGGGGGGAACACCGGGGAGCTGTTTTTT
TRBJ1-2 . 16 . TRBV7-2 CASSPGGPAYIYGYTF TGTGCCAGCAGCCCCGGGGGACCCGCGTACATCTATGGCTACACCTTC
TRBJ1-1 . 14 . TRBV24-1 CATSDLHRGDGAFF TGTGCCACCAGTGATTTGCATCGCGGGGACGGAGCTTTCTTT
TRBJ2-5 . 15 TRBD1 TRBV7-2 CASSLDRGLQETQYF TGTGCCAGCAGTTTGGACAGGGGCCTCCAAGAGACCCAGTACTTC
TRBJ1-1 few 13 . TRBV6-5 CASSYSRRYEAFF TGTGCCAGCAGTTACTCGAGGCGCTACGAAGCTTTCTTT
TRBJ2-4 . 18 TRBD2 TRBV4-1 CASSPLLAGGPILNIQYF TGCGCCAGCAGCCCGCTACTAGCGGGGGGGCCAATTTTAAACATTCAGTACTTC
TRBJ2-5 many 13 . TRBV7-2 CASSLSGQETQYF TGTGCCAGCAGCTTATCCGGTCAAGAGACCCAGTACTTC
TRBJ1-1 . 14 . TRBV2 CASSVGGMNTEAFF TGTGCCAGCAGTGTTGGGGGGATGAACACTGAAGCTTTCTTT
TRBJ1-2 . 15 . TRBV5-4 CASSLESGGGYGYTF TGTGCCAGCAGCTTGGAATCCGGGGGGGGCTATGGCTACACCTTC
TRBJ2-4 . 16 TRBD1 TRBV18 CASSPLGTGPKNIQYF TGTGCCAGCTCACCTCTCGGGACAGGGCCAAAAAACATTCAGTACTTC
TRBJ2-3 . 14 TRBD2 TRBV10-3 CAISELAGGGPQYF TGTGCCATCAGTGAGTTAGCGGGGGGCGGACCGCAGTATTTT
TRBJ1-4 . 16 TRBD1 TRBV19 CASSLDRGPTNEKLFF TGTGCCAGTAGCCTGGACAGGGGACCAACTAATGAAAAACTGTTTTTT
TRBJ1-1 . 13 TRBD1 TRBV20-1 CSAIDRGPVEAFF TGCAGTGCTATTGACAGGGGGCCTGTTGAAGCTTTCTTT
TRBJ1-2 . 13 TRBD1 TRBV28 CASIGQGNYGYTF TGTGCCTCGATAGGACAGGGTAACTATGGCTACACCTTC
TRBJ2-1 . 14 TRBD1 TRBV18 CASSIGTGGTEQFF TGTGCCAGCTCAATAGGGACAGGGGGCACTGAGCAGTTCTTC
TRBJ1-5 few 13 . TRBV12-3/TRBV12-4 CASTYGDPQPQHF TGTGCCAGCACCTACGGGGATCCTCAGCCCCAGCATTTT
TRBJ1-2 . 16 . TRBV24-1 CATSDPSTGGSGGYTF TGTGCCACCAGTGATCCTTCCACTGGGGGCTCGGGGGGCTACACCTTC
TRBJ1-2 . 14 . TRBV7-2 CASSGWRIDYGYTF TGTGCCAGCAGCGGCTGGAGAATAGACTATGGCTACACCTTC
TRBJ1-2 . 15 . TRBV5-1 CASKVRWLGDYGYTF TGCGCCAGCAAAGTTCGCTGGTTAGGGGACTATGGCTACACCTTC
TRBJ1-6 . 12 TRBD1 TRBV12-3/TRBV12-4 CASSSGGPPLHF TGTGCCAGCAGCTCAGGGGGCCCACCCCTCCACTTT
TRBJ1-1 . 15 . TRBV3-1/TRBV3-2 CASSHNPGQNTEAFF TGTGCCAGCAGCCACAACCCGGGACAGAACACTGAAGCTTTCTTT
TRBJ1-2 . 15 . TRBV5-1 CASSSAGRVDYGYTF TGCGCCAGCAGTTCAGCCGGCAGGGTGGACTATGGCTACACCTTC
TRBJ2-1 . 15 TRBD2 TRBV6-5 CASSYLGLSYNEQFF TGTGCCAGCAGTTACTTGGGACTATCTTACAATGAGCAGTTCTTC
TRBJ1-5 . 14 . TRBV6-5 CASSSSSGNQPQHF TGTGCCAGCAGTTCCTCCAGTGGCAATCAGCCCCAGCATTTT
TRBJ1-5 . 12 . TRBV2 CASRASNQPQHF TGTGCCAGCAGGGCCAGCAATCAGCCCCAGCATTTT
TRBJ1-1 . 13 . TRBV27 CASRITGTTEAFF TGTGCCAGCAGGATTACAGGGACCACTGAAGCTTTCTTT
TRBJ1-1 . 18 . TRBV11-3 CASSLDWRVKVEYTEAFF TGTGCCAGCAGCTTAGATTGGCGGGTAAAGGTCGAGTACACTGAAGCTTTCTTT
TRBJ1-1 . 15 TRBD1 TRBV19 CASSIVGGVHTEAFF TGTGCCAGTAGTATCGTAGGGGGCGTCCACACTGAAGCTTTCTTT
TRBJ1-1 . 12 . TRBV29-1 CSARRLNTEAFF TGCAGCGCTAGAAGATTGAACACTGAAGCTTTCTTT
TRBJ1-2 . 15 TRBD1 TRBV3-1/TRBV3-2 CASSQAPTGNYGYTF TGTGCCAGCAGCCAAGCCCCGACAGGGAACTATGGCTACACCTTC
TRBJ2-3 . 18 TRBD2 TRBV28 CASSFVTGGIVRKDTQYF TGTGCCAGCAGTTTTGTCACGGGGGGGATAGTTAGGAAAGATACGCAGTATTTT
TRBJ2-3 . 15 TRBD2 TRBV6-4 CASRPPRGNTDTQYF TGTGCCAGCAGGCCCCCGCGGGGGAACACAGATACGCAGTATTTT
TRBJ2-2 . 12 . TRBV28 CASQGGTGELFF TGTGCCAGCCAAGGGGGCACCGGGGAGCTGTTTTTT
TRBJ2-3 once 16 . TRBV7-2 CASSFGRWGSTDTQYF TGTGCCAGCAGCTTTGGGAGGTGGGGATCCACAGATACGCAGTATTTT
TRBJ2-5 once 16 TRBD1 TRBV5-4 CASSFHRGVGQETQYF TGTGCCAGCAGTTTCCACAGGGGAGTGGGGCAAGAGACCCAGTACTTC
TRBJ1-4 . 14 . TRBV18 CASSPYRANEKLFF TGTGCCAGCTCACCATACAGGGCTAATGAAAAACTGTTTTTT
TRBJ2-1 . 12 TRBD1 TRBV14 CASRGWDREQFF TGTGCCAGCAGGGGGTGGGACAGGGAGCAGTTCTTC
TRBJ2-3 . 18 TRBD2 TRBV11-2 CASSLTSGGRVSTDTQYF TGTGCCAGCAGTTTGACTAGCGGGGGCCGAGTTAGCACAGATACGCAGTATTTT
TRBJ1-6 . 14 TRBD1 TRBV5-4 CASNPTGANSPLHF TGTGCCAGCAACCCGACAGGGGCGAATTCACCCCTCCACTTT
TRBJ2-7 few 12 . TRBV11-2 CASPETCDEQYF TGTGCCAGCCCAGAGACATGCGACGAGCAGTACTTC
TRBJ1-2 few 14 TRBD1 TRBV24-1 CATSVTGDDYGYTF TGTGCCACCAGTGTAACAGGGGATGACTATGGCTACACCTTC
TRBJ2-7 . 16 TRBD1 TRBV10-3 CAISPVGGTGGVAQYF TGTGCCATCAGCCCTGTTGGGGGGACAGGGGGAGTGGCGCAGTACTTC
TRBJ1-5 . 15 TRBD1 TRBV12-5 CASGSDRGHDQPQHF TGTGCTAGTGGTTCAGACAGGGGGCACGATCAGCCCCAGCATTTT
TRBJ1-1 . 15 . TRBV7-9 CASSLGSRLNTEAFF TGTGCCAGCAGCTTAGGTTCCAGGTTGAACACTGAAGCTTTCTTT
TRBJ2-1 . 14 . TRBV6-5 CASSSTGSYNEQFF TGTGCCAGCAGTTCCACAGGGTCCTACAATGAGCAGTTCTTC
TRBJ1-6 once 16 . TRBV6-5 CASSYSGQGRDSPLHF TGTGCCAGCAGTTACTCCGGTCAGGGGCGTGATTCACCCCTCCACTTT
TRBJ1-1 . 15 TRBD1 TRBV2 CASNTWDSMNTEAFF TGTGCCAGCAACACATGGGACAGCATGAACACTGAAGCTTTCTTT
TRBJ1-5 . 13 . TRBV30 CAWSIEGGQPQHF TGTGCCTGGAGTATCGAAGGGGGACAGCCCCAGCATTTT
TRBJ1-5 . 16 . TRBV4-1 CASSQDGQPSNQPQHF TGCGCCAGCAGCCAAGATGGGCAGCCTAGCAATCAGCCCCAGCATTTT
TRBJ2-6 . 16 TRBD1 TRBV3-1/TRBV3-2 CASGLQGAAGANVLTF TGTGCCAGCGGGTTACAGGGGGCTGCTGGGGCCAACGTCCTGACTTTC
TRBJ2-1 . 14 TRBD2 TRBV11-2 CASSLGGGLSEQFF TGTGCCAGCAGCTTAGGGGGAGGGTTGAGTGAGCAGTTCTTC
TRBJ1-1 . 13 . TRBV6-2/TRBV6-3 CASSPRDWNEAFF TGTGCCAGCAGTCCCCGGGACTGGAATGAAGCTTTCTTT
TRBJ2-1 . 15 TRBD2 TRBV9 CASSPGLAVNNEQFF TGTGCCAGCAGCCCGGGACTAGCGGTGAACAATGAGCAGTTCTTC
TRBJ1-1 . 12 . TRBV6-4 CASRTANTEAFF TGTGCCAGCAGAACTGCGAACACTGAAGCTTTCTTT
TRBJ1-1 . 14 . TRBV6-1 CASSEVRGGTEAFF TGTGCCAGCAGTGAAGTGAGGGGGGGCACTGAAGCTTTCTTT
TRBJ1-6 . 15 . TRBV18 CASSPPRPDNSPLHF TGTGCCAGCTCACCCCCTCGTCCCGATAATTCACCCCTCCACTTT
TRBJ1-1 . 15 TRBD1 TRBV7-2 CASSATTGGATEAFF TGTGCCAGCAGCGCCACTACAGGGGGGGCAACTGAAGCTTTCTTT